These 22 T cell receptor beta chains were all obtained from the same sample, sequenced in a study of human T cells and chemical hapten exposure. Time point of the sample: pre-sensitization, week 0. Treatment given: therapeutic diphenylcyclopropenone sensitization with weekly scalp DPC. TCRdb called the RACE reads again in MiXCR, with one record for every CDR3 protein. This sample yields 250,000 to 300,000 distinct CDR3 sequences, of which roughly 8% are seen a single time; more than 0.95% belongs to the top ten. Material: whole blood, obtained in connection with sensitization to the hapten diphenylcyclopropenone (DPC). Every receptor here comes from a man younger than 35 with alopecia areata. Some clones in this sample may be carry-over from other donors' samples.

This clonotype was observed a few times. This sequence joins TRBV28 and TRBJ1-1; D is perhaps TRBD1 (6 bases). Germline V lookup: CDR1 MDHEN, CDR2 SYDVKM. This CDR3 spans 15 amino acids. Between the trimmed V and J ends, which lost 4 bases and 7 bases, there was a span of 19 bases. CDR3 sequence (DNA): TGTGCCAGCAGTTCCAGGGGCCATGGAACTGATGAAGCTTTCTTT. Residues: CASSSRGHGTDEAFF.

This clonotype was counted many times. V and J are TRBV6-2 or TRBV6-3 and TRBJ1-4, with 7 bases that match TRBD1. J gave up 7 bases and V 0 bases, and 5 bases lay outside the gene matches. Germline V gene sequence: CDR1 MNHEY, CDR2 SVGEGT. This CDR3 comprises 15 residues. CDR3 protein: CASSYSGGSSEKLFF. In DNA form, the CDR3 reads TGTGCCAGCAGTTACTCAGGGGGCTCGTCTGAAAAACTGTTTTTT.

V gene TRBV18 combines with J gene TRBJ2-1; D might be TRBD2 (6 bases). The V and J ends lost 0 bases and 1 base respectively, with 7 bases between them. Germline V gene lookup returns CDR1 KGHSH and CDR2 LQKENI. This CDR3 spans 15 amino acids. In DNA form, the CDR3 reads TGTGCCAGCTCACCACCGCGGGGATCCTACAATGAGCAGTTCTTC. Translating it yields CASSPPRGSYNEQFF.

This clonotype has more than one count but fewer than ten. The chain recombines TRBV12-3 or TRBV12-4 with TRBJ2-7; no reliable D call. Trimming took off 3 bases at V and 4 bases at J, with 10 bases between the two ends. The CDR3 runs 13 residues. The CDR3 region is CASSFQLLYEQYF. CDR3 coding DNA: TGTGCCAGCAGTTTCCAGTTATTATACGAGCAGTACTTC.

The chain has TRBV5-4 and TRBJ2-2; 7 nucleotides match TRBD1. J was trimmed by 1 base and V by 4 bases; bases with no gene match: 4. The CDR3 loop spans 15 amino acids. Germline V gene data show CDR1 as SGHNT and CDR2 as YYREEE (reference sequence). The CDR3 nucleotides are TGTGCCAGCAGCGTGGGACAGCGGAACACCGGGGAGCTGTTTTTT. This codes for CASSVGQRNTGELFF.

This clonotype appeared a few times. The V and J genes are TRBV6-2 or TRBV6-3 and TRBJ2-3; D is perhaps TRBD2 (6 bases). The germline V and J ends were trimmed by 6 bases and 3 bases, with 16 bases remaining between them. This CDR3 comprises 15 residues. CDR1 and CDR2 from the germline V gene are MNHEY and SVGEGT. CDR3 amino acids: CASRPRRGRTDTQYF. CDR3 DNA: TGTGCCAGCAGGCCTAGGAGGGGCCGAACAGATACGCAGTATTTT.

This clonotype was observed at least ten times. J is TRBJ2-1 and V is TRBV7-2; no clear D gene. This CDR3 contains 14 residues. The V gene lost 5 bases and the J gene lost 0 bases, with 8 bases spanning the gap. Germline values: CDR1 SGHTA, CDR2 FQGNSA. The CDR3, as DNA: TGTGCCAGCAGCCGTTCTATCTCCTACAATGAGCAGTTCTTC. This translates into CASSRSISYNEQFF.

In its sample, this clonotype was seen a few times. Sequence at one end of the junction differs from germline and may be a read error. This chain links TRBV18 with TRBJ1-2; no reliable D call. Germline V gene lookup returns CDR1 KGHSH and CDR2 LQKENI. The CDR3 totals 16 residues. CDR3 DNA sequence: TGTGCCAGCTCATCACCGTGGAGACCGATGAATTATGGCTACACCTTC. Encoded protein: CASSSPWRPMNYGYTF.

This clonotype was seen many times. The chain uses TRBV5-1 and TRBJ1-2; D is unclear. Trimming removed 3 bases from V and 0 bases from J, with 9 bases in between. The CDR3 runs 14 residues. Looked up from germline, CDR1 is SGHRS and CDR2 is YFSETQ. CDR3 sequence (DNA): TGCGCCAGCAGCTCAACGGTTACTAACTATGGCTACACCTTC. It encodes CASSSTVTNYGYTF.

With regard to this clonotype: This clone may be a read error of a much larger clone one base away. The V gene is TRBV20-1, the J gene TRBJ1-6; D gene ambiguous. The CDR3 covers 13 residues. The germline V gene encodes CDR1 DFQATT and CDR2 SNEGSKA (reference sequence). CDR3 region: CSARGQTNLPLHF. The CDR3 DNA reads as TGCAGTGCTAGAGGGCAGACCAATTTACCCCTCCACTTT.

This clonotype was seen many times. The chain recombines TRBV7-9 with TRBJ1-1; D gene ambiguous. CDR3 length equals 14 residues. Germline CDR1 SEHNR, CDR2 FQNEAQ (reference sequence). Trimming left V 2 bases short and J 1 base short, with 8 bases between. In nucleotides, the CDR3 is TGTGCCAGCAGCTTATCCGAGAGGAACACTGAAGCTTTCTTT. This sequence encodes CASSLSERNTEAFF.

The CDR3 region is CASRLMAAEQFF. The CDR3 region has the DNA TGTGCCAGCAGACTAATGGCGGCTGAGCAGTTCTTC. This chain uses TRBV11-2 with TRBJ2-1, with unresolved D. This CDR3 is built from 12 residues. V was clipped by 6 bases and J by 9 bases, with 12 bases between them. Looked up from germline, CDR1 is SGHAT and CDR2 is FQNNGV.

This clonotype was detected only a few times. The rearrangement joins TRBV7-9 to TRBJ2-2, with D possibly TRBD1 on 6 matching bases. V was clipped by 5 bases and J by 1 base, with 11 bases between them. Germline-derived CDR1 and CDR2 are SEHNR and FQNEAQ (reference sequence). CDR3 size: 15 residues. In DNA, the CDR3 is TGTGCCAGCAGCATAGACAGGATGAACACCGGGGAGCTGTTTTTT. Amino acids: CASSIDRMNTGELFF.

This clonotype was seen at least ten times. This chain joins TRBV7-9 and TRBJ2-1; no clear D gene. Per germline, CDR1 SEHNR and CDR2 FQNEAQ (reference sequence). The CDR3 is 16 amino acids. The V end lost 5 bases, the J end lost 0 bases, and 14 bases lay between the germline ends. In DNA, the CDR3 is TGTGCCAGCAGCCCAGACGGCACGAGCTCCTACAATGAGCAGTTCTTC. It is translated as CASSPDGTSSYNEQFF.

The chain uses TRBV3-1 and TRBJ2-7; 7 nucleotides match TRBD1. There are 13 residues in the CDR3. V was clipped by 4 bases and J by 1 base; unmatched bases: 1. Germline-derived CDR1 and CDR2 are LGHDT and YNNKEL (reference sequence). The CDR3 region is CASSRGQSYEQYF. The CDR3 nucleotides are TGTGCCAGCAGCCGGGGACAGTCCTACGAGCAGTACTTC.

This clonotype was counted only a few times. A much bigger clone sits one base away, suggesting this may be a read error. V usage is TRBV7-2 and J usage is TRBJ1-1, with D unclear. Deletions cut 2 bases from V and 1 base from J, with 5 bases between. The CDR3 extends over 13 amino acids. The V gene's germline CDR1 is SGHTA and CDR2 FQGNSA. The CDR3 spells CASSLSKNTEAFF. In nucleotides, the CDR3 is TGTGCCAGCAGCTTATCGAAGAACACTGAAGCTTTCTTT.

The table lists this clonotype with a few counts. The CDR3 reads CASSYLGTGSSEQFF. The DNA of the CDR3 is TGTGCCAGCAGTTATCTCGGGACAGGGAGTAGTGAGCAGTTCTTC. The V and J genes are TRBV12-3 or TRBV12-4 and TRBJ2-1, with 9 bases matching TRBD1. CDR3 size: 15 residues. With V trimmed by 4 bases and J by 9 bases, 10 bases remained unmatched.

This rearrangement joins TRBV20-1 to TRBJ2-1, with D possibly matching TRBD2 (6 bases). The CDR3 totals 14 residues. Germline V lookup: CDR1 DFQATT, CDR2 SNEGSKA (reference sequence). Between the trimmed V and J ends, which lost 4 bases and 2 bases, there was a span of 12 bases. The CDR3, as DNA: TGCAGTGCTACGACTAGTTTCACCTACAATGAGCAGTTCTTC. Its protein is CSATTSFTYNEQFF.

This clonotype appeared many times. This rearrangement joins TRBV28 to TRBJ2-1; the match to TRBD1 covers 9 bases. The V gene end was trimmed by 6 bases and the J gene end by 4 bases; junction bases not matched to a gene: 10. The CDR3 covers 16 residues. The germline CDR1 and CDR2 sequences are MDHEN and SYDVKM. The CDR3 spells CASREWTGEGYNEQFF. In DNA, the CDR3 is TGTGCCAGCAGAGAGTGGACAGGGGAGGGGTACAATGAGCAGTTCTTC.

This clonotype was counted a few times. V gene TRBV5-1 combines with J gene TRBJ1-4; D gene unclear. This CDR3 region has 16 residues. From germline, CDR1 is SGHRS and CDR2 YFSETQ. V was clipped by 7 bases and J by 0 bases, with 16 bases between them. This chain's CDR3 is CASSPTPGATNEKLFF. The CDR3 bases are TGCGCCAGCTCCCCGACACCTGGGGCAACTAATGAAAAACTGTTTTTT.

This clonotype was seen only a few times. The rearrangement uses TRBV11-2 and TRBJ1-2; 10 bases are a match to TRBD1. Germline CDR1 is SGHAT and CDR2 is FQNNGV. CDR3 length: 15 amino acids. V trimming: 3 bases; J trimming: 6 bases; junction bases outside the gene matches: 7. CDR3 protein: CASSFPGQGRDGYTF. Here the CDR3 DNA reads TGTGCCAGCAGCTTTCCGGGACAGGGGCGTGATGGCTACACCTTC.

This clonotype was seen only a few times. The chain carries TRBV12-3 or TRBV12-4 and TRBJ2-2; possible D gene TRBD1, 6 bases. The CDR3 length is 14 residues. V lost 10 bases, J lost 1 base, and 13 bases lay in between. CDR3 sequence (DNA): TGTGCCACACAAGGGGGTTGGAACACCGGGGAGCTGTTTTTT. Its protein product is CATQGGWNTGELFF.